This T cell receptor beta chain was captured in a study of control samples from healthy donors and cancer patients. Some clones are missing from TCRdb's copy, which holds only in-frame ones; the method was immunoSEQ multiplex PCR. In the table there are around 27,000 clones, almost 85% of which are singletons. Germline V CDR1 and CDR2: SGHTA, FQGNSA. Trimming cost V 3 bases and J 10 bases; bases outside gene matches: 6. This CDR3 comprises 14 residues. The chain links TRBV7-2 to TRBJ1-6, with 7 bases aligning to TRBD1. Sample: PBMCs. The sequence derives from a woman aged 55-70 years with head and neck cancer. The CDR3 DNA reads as TGTGCCAGCAGCTTCGGCACAGGGGTCTCACCCCTCCACTTT. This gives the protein CASSFGTGVSPLHF.